This TCR beta chain emerged from a study of blood T cell repertoires in COVID-19. Study summary: COVID-19 samples, acute and convalescent, were from the United States, Italy and Spain. T cells, B-cell-depleted T cells, or PBMCs provided the cDNA or gDNA that served as material.

In germline, CDR1 is SGDLS, CDR2 YYNGEE. The CDR3 spans 20 residues. V shed 4 bases and J 0 bases; nucleotides not matched to a gene: 17. Only in-frame clones appear in the TCRdb table, and some are missing; sequencing was by immunoSEQ multiplex PCR. Of 200,000 to 300,000 clones in the sample, more than 85% were seen once. Followed longitudinally, the Seattle patients had been enrolled during active infection. The V gene is TRBV9, the J gene TRBJ2-1; 9 nucleotides line up with TRBD2. The clonotype comes from a woman aged 60-70 years with COVID-19, enrolled during active disease. The source material was peripheral blood. CDR3 sequence: CASSPLGGLAGMSSYNEQFF. For the CDR3, the DNA is TGTGCCAGCAGCCCCCTAGGCGGGCTAGCGGGAATGAGCTCCTACAATGAGCAGTTCTTC.